This T cell receptor (beta chain) was documented in a study of blood T cell repertoires in COVID-19. Background on the study: From T cells, B-cell-depleted T cells, or PBMCs came the material, which was cDNA or gDNA.

Per the original methods: Nucleated cell counts were estimated from reference gene primer amplification. Sequenced by immunoSEQ multiplex PCR; TCRdb stores in-frame clones only, minus some. V and J calls and clone size come straight from that table; D and trimming were deduced from the DNA. The sample includes over 250,000 clones, approximately 85% seen only once; the top ten take approximately 11%. This CDR3 is built from 14 residues. Looked up from germline, CDR1 is LGHNA and CDR2 is YNFKEQ. V lost 4 bases and J lost 6; bases outside the gene matches: 6. The specimen was peripheral blood. The TCR sequence derives from an older woman with acute or convalescent COVID-19. The chain employs TRBV4-2 and TRBJ1-2, with 9 bases aligning to TRBD1. The CDR3 coding sequence is TGTGCCAGCAGCCCTCGGACAGGGGATAATGGCTACACCTTC. Translated: CASSPRTGDNGYTF.